One T cell receptor beta chain is described in this entry. Its antigen remains unknown. The sample is drawn from a study of T cells after yellow fever vaccination. The study's findings and limits: Highly abundant clonotypes carried over from the bulk population could end up in FACS-sorted repertoires as contaminants. Overall, a small share of clonotypes was seen in both CD4 and CD8 compartments.

Trimming took off 0 bases at V and 2 bases at J, with 22 bases between the two ends. The CDR3 is 19 amino acids. Per the germline V gene, CDR1 is MNHEY and CDR2 is SVGAGI. TCRdb re-called the 5' RACE reads through MiXCR, storing one row per CDR3 protein. The table has some 220,000 distinct CDR3 sequences, less than 3.5% seen once. The rearrangement links TRBV6-5 to TRBJ2-5, with a tentative D call TRBD2 (6 bases). The input for sequencing was CD4+ T cells sorted from PBMCs, taken 10 days after the yellow fever booster vaccination. This clonotype was sampled from a man aged 18 to 30 who received the YFV17D yellow fever vaccine. CDR3 region: CASSYSGGWSGLGQETQYF. The CDR3 bases are TGTGCCAGCAGTTACTCGGGGGGATGGTCGGGCTTGGGGCAAGAGACCCAGTACTTC.